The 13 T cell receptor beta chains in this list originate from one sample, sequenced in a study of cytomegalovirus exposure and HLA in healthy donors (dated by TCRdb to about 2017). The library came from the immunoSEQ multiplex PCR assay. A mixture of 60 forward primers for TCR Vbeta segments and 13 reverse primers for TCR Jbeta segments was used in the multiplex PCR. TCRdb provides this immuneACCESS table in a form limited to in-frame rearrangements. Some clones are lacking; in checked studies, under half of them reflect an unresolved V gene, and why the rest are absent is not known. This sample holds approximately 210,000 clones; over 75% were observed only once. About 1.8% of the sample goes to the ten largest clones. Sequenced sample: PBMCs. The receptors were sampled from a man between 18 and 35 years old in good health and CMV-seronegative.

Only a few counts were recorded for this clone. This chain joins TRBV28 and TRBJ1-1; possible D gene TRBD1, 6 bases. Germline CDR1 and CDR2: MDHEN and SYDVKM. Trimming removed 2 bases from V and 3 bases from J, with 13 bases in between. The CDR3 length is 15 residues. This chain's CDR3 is CASSLSRGRDTEAFF. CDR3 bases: TGTGCCAGCAGTTTAAGCAGGGGCCGGGACACTGAAGCTTTCTTT.

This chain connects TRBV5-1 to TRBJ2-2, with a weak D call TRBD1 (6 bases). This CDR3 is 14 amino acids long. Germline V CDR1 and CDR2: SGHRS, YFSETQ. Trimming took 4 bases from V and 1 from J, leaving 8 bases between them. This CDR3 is CASSGTQNTGELFF. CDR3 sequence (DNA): TGCGCCAGCAGCGGGACACAGAACACCGGGGAGCTGTTTTTT.

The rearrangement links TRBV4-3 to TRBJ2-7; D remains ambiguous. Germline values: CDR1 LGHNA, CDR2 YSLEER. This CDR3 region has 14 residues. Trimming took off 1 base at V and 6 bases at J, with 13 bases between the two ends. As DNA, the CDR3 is TGCGCCAGCAGCCAAGCATTAGCTCTGTCCGAGCAGTACTTC. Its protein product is CASSQALALSEQYF.

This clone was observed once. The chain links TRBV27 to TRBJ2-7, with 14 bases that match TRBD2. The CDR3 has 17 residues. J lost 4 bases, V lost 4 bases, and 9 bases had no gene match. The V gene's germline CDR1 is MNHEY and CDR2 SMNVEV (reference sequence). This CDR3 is CASSSTSGGAFKYEQYF. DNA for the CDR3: TGTGCCAGCAGTTCGACTAGCGGGGGGGCCTTCAAATACGAGCAGTACTTC.

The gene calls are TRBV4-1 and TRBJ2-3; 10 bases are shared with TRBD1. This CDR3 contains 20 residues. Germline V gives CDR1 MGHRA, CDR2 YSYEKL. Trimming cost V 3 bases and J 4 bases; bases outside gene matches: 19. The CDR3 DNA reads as TGCGCCAGCAGCCAGCACCCAACAAGACAGGGGGCGTTGGTCCCAGATACGCAGTATTTT. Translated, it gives CASSQHPTRQGALVPDTQYF.

The CDR3 protein is CASSLGSGRSSEQYF. CDR3 bases: TGTGCCAGCAGCTTAGGTAGCGGGAGGAGCTCCGAGCAGTACTTC. V and J are TRBV5-4 and TRBJ2-7, with TRBD2 identical over 10 bases. There are 15 residues in the CDR3. Germline trimming cut 2 bases from V and 6 bases from J; bases unmatched to any gene: 8. The germline CDR1 and CDR2 sequences are SGHNT and YYREEE (reference sequence).

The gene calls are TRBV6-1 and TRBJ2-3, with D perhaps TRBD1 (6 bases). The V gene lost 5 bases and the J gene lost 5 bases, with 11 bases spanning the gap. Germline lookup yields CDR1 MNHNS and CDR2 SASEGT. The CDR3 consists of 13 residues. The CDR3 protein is CASSTPGEDTQYF. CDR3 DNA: TGTGCCAGCAGTACCCCAGGGGAAGATACGCAGTATTTT.

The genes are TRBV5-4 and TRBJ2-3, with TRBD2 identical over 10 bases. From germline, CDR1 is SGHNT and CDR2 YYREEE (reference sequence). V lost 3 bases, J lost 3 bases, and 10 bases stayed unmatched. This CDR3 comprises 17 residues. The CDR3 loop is CASSSGASGGPTDTQYF. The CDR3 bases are TGTGCCAGCAGCTCCGGGGCTAGCGGGGGCCCGACAGATACGCAGTATTTT.

The CDR3 protein is CASSPGGGSSYEQYF. In nucleotides, the CDR3 is TGCGCCAGCAGCCCCGGTGGGGGCAGCTCCTACGAGCAGTACTTC. V gene TRBV5-1 combines with J gene TRBJ2-7; weak D call: TRBD1 (6 bases). Deletions cut 4 bases from V and 0 bases from J, with 14 bases between. Germline V gives CDR1 SGHRS, CDR2 YFSETQ. The CDR3 consists of 15 residues. Variable domain in full (rest from reference TRBV5-1 and TRBJ2-7): KAGVTQTPRYLIKTRGQQVTLSCSPISGHRSVSWYQQTPGQGLQFLFEYFSETQRNKGNFPGRFSGRQFSNSRSEMNVSTLELGDSALYLCASSPGGGSSYEQYFGPGTRLTVT.

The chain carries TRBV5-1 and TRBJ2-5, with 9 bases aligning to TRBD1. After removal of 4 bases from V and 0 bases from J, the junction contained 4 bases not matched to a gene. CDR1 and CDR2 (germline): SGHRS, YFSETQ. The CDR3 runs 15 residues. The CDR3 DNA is TGCGCCAGCAGCCCTGGGACAGGGAACCAAGAGACCCAGTACTTC. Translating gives CASSPGTGNQETQYF. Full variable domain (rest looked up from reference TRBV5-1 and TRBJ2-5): KAGVTQTPRYLIKTRGQQVTLSCSPISGHRSVSWYQQTPGQGLQFLFEYFSETQRNKGNFPGRFSGRQFSNSRSEMNVSTLELGDSALYLCASSPGTGNQETQYFGPGTRLLVL.

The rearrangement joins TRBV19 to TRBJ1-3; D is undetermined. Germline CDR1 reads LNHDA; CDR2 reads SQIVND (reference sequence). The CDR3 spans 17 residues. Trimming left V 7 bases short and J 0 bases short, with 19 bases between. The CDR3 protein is CASIPWPARSSGNTIYF. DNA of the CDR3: TGTGCCAGTATCCCGTGGCCAGCGCGTAGCTCTGGAAACACCATATATTTT. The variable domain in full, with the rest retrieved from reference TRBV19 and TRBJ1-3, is DGGITQSPKYLFRKEGQNVTLSCEQNLNHDAMYWYRQDPGQGLRLIYYSQIVNDFQKGDIAEGYSVSREKKESFPLTVTSAQKNPTAFYLCASIPWPARSSGNTIYFGEGSWLTVV.

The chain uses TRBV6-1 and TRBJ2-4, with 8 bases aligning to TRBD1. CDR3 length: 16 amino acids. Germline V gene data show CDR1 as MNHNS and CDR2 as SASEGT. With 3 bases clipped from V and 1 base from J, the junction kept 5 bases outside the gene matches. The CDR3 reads CASSDRDRQAKNIQYF. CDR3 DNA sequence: TGTGCCAGCAGTGACCGGGACAGGCAGGCCAAAAACATTCAGTACTTC.

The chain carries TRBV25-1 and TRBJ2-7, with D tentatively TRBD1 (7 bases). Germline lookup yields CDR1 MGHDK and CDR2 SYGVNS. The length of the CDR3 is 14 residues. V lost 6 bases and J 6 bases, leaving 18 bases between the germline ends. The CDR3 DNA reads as TGTGCCAGCAGGATGACAGGGAGGCTGGCCGAGCAGTACTTC. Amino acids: CASRMTGRLAEQYF.